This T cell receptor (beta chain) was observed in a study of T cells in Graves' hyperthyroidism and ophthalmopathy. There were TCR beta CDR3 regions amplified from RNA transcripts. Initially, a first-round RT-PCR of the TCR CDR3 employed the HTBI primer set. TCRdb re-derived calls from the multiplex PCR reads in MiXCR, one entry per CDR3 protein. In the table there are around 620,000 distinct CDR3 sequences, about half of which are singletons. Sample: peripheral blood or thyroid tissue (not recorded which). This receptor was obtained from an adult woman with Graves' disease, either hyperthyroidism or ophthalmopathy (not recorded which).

DNA for the CDR3: TGTGCCATCAGTGAGTCGGGAGGGCCGGCCGAGCAGTACTTC. It codes for CAISESGGPAEQYF. The V gene is TRBV10-3, the J gene TRBJ2-7, with TRBD2 matching over 7 bases. CDR1 and CDR2 (germline): ENHRY, SYGVKD. CDR3 length: 14 amino acids. J gave up 6 bases and V 0 bases, and 5 bases lay outside the gene matches.